Given below is one T cell receptor beta chain in context. Its antigen is unknown. The PCR ran on 60 Vbeta and 13 Jbeta primers. Sequencing used immunoSEQ multiplex PCR; TCRdb keeps in-frame clones, though not all of them. Reported are 150,000 to 200,000 clones; the ten largest clones contain roughly 1.3%. The sample is drawn from a study of cytomegalovirus exposure and HLA in healthy donors. The CDR3 has 15 residues. Losses at the gene ends were 3 bases for V and 7 bases for J; bases not matched to a gene: 12. The germline V gene encodes CDR1 SGHRS and CDR2 YFSETQ. Study-level points and caveats: The later analysis indicated that the majority of CMV-associated TCR beta chains appeared HLA-restricted. It was approximately 160 TCR beta chains that were listed as cytomegalovirus-associated. TRBV6-2, TRBV6-3 and some other V segments were excluded as indistinguishable.

What was sequenced was PBMCs. The receptor was derived from a woman aged 60 to 75 in good health and CMV-seronegative. This rearrangement joins TRBV5-1 to TRBJ1-2, with 7 bases fitting TRBD1. The CDR3 loop reads CASSWRDSSVGGYTF. The DNA for the CDR3 is TGCGCCAGCAGCTGGCGGGACAGCTCTGTAGGTGGCTACACCTTC.